The following is a T cell receptor (beta chain) sequence with its context. Its antigen is not identified. These data originate in a study of T cell responses to AZD1222 COVID-19 vaccine. This CDR3 has 11 residues. Between the trimmed V and J ends, which lost 5 bases and 8 bases, there was a span of 8 bases. Germline CDR1 and CDR2: SGDLS and YYNGEE. Sequencing used immunoSEQ multiplex PCR; TCRdb keeps in-frame clones, though not all of them. The repertoire holds about 150,000 clones, with around 93% as singletons. Study-wide findings and caveats: Spike-wide coverage was observed for vaccine-associated CD4 TCRs, with dominant responses at 160-218 and 743-854. Clonal diversity was possibly underestimated, and the donors were mostly white British, with more females. The breadth and depth of Spike-specific TCRs increased once two AZD1222 doses had been given.

This chain connects TRBV9 to TRBJ1-3; D gene ambiguous. The starting material was peripheral blood, obtained on day 0 of AZD1222 vaccination. This TCR was sampled from an adult in good health. The CDR3 sequence is CASSRVDTIYF. The CDR3 nucleotides are TGTGCCAGCAGTCGAGTGGACACCATATATTTT.